The 28 T cell receptor beta chains below were found in one sample sequenced in a study of cytomegalovirus exposure and HLA in healthy donors. The PCR employed 60 Vbeta primers together with 13 Jbeta primers. Here immunoSEQ multiplex PCR was the method, and the copy in TCRdb shows in-frame clones only, minus some. The repertoire holds roughly 170,000 clones, over 70% seen once, with approximately 1.3% in the top ten. The sequenced sample was PBMCs. Receptors originate from a woman aged 30 to 39 in good health and CMV-seropositive.

This clone was seen just once. The V call is TRBV7-2, the J call TRBJ2-7; tentative D call: TRBD1 (6 bases). The CDR3 has 16 amino acids. Trimming left V 5 bases short and J 0 bases short, with 17 bases between. Looked up from germline, CDR1 is SGHTA and CDR2 is FQGNSA. In nucleotides, the CDR3 is TGTGCCAGCAGCCCCCGGACAGCCCAAAGCTCCTACGAGCAGTACTTC. It specifies CASSPRTAQSSYEQYF. The full variable domain, completed using reference TRBV7-2 and TRBJ2-7, is GAGVSQSPSNKVTEKGKDVELRCDPISGHTALYWYRQSLGQGLEFLIYFQGNSAPDKSGLPSDRFSAERTGGSVSTLTIQRTQQEDSAVYLCASSPRTAQSSYEQYFGPGTRLTVT.

This clone appeared many times. The CDR3 DNA reads as TGTGCCAGCAGCTCACAGGGGGGAGGGGGTGAGCAGTTCTTC. Its translation is CASSSQGGGGEQFF. The gene calls are TRBV7-9 and TRBJ2-1; possible D gene TRBD1, 8 bases. CDR1 is SEHNR and CDR2 is FQNEAQ in the germline V gene (reference sequence). The V gene lost 4 bases and the J gene lost 9 bases, with 16 bases spanning the gap. CDR3 length: 14 amino acids.

This clone was detected once. The chain has TRBV9 and TRBJ1-2; 9 positions match TRBD1. CDR3 length: 13 amino acids. Germline CDR1 reads SGDLS; CDR2 reads YYNGEE. Losses at the gene ends were 5 bases for V and 4 bases for J; bases not matched to a gene: 3. CDR3 residues: CASRDRGGYGYTF. The CDR3 DNA reads TGTGCCAGCAGGGACAGGGGTGGCTATGGCTACACCTTC.

This chain uses TRBV13 with TRBJ2-5, with TRBD1 matching 9 bases. CDR3 length: 17 amino acids. CDR1 and CDR2 from the germline V gene are PRHDT and FYEKMQ (reference sequence). Losses at the gene ends were 5 bases for V and 5 bases for J; bases not matched to a gene: 15. The DNA of the CDR3 is TGTGCCAGCAGCCCGCCGGGGGACAGGGCTGGTGAGGAGACCCAGTACTTC. The encoded protein is CASSPPGDRAGEETQYF.

This chain connects TRBV11-3 to TRBJ1-1; D remains unclear. The CDR3 has 12 residues. Germline V lookup: CDR1 SGHNT, CDR2 YENEEA. The germline V and J ends were trimmed by 1 base and 5 bases, with 5 bases remaining between them. The CDR3 coding sequence is TGTGCCAGCAGCTTAGCCGGGACTGAAGCTTTCTTT. Protein: CASSLAGTEAFF.

The chain links TRBV27 to TRBJ2-1; 7 bases map to TRBD2. The CDR3 is made up of 14 amino acids. Germline-derived CDR1 and CDR2 are MNHEY and SMNVEV (reference sequence). The junction had 8 bases not matched to a gene; V was cut back by 6 bases and J by 6 bases. The CDR3 is CASRFFSGSNEQFF. CDR3 in DNA: TGTGCCAGCAGGTTCTTTAGCGGGTCCAATGAGCAGTTCTTC.

This chain joins TRBV30 and TRBJ2-7; TRBD2 aligns across 7 bases. Germline V gene sequence: CDR1 GTSNPN, CDR2 SVGIG (reference sequence). The V gene end was trimmed by 2 bases and the J gene end by 0 bases; junction bases not matched to a gene: 10. This CDR3 has 16 residues. This CDR3 is CAWSPLAGDFSYEQYF. The CDR3 DNA follows: TGTGCCTGGAGTCCCCTTGCGGGGGATTTCTCCTACGAGCAGTACTTC.

This chain joins TRBV18 and TRBJ2-1, with TRBD2 matching 7 bases. Germline CDR1 and CDR2: KGHSH and LQKENI. Unmatched junction bases numbered 7, after V lost 3 bases and J lost 8 bases. CDR3 length: 14 amino acids. The chain's CDR3 is CASSPTTSTHEQFF. The DNA of the CDR3 is TGTGCCAGCTCACCGACGACTAGCACACATGAGCAGTTCTTC. Drawing the rest from reference TRBV18 and TRBJ2-1, the complete variable domain is NAGVMQNPRHLVRRRGQEARLRCSPMKGHSHVYWYRQLPEEGLKFMVYLQKENIIDESGMPKERFSAEFPKEGPSILRIQQVVRGDSAAYFCASSPTTSTHEQFFGPGTRLTVL.

The chain combines TRBV7-8 with TRBJ2-7; 9 nucleotides line up with TRBD1. CDR3 length: 14 amino acids. The germline gives CDR1 SGHVS, CDR2 FQNEAQ. V lost 5 bases to trimming and J lost 2 bases; unmatched junction nucleotides: 4. The CDR3 DNA sequence: TGTGCCAGCAGCCAGGGACAGGGACCCTACGAGCAGTACTTC. Translation gives CASSQGQGPYEQYF.

The chain employs TRBV7-2 and TRBJ1-2, with 8 bases fitting TRBD1. The junction had 16 bases not matched to a gene; V was cut back by 8 bases and J by 8 bases. Germline V gene lookup returns CDR1 SGHTA and CDR2 FQGNSA. The CDR3 has 15 amino acids. The CDR3 loop is CASPTSTGGSGGYTF. CDR3 sequence (DNA): TGTGCCAGCCCAACGTCCACAGGGGGAAGTGGGGGCTACACCTTC.

This chain connects TRBV6-6 to TRBJ2-1, with 9 bases aligning to TRBD1. The V gene end was trimmed by 0 bases and the J gene end by 7 bases; junction bases not matched to a gene: 4. Germline values: CDR1 MNHNY, CDR2 SVGAGI (reference sequence). CDR3 length: 15 residues. CDR3 region: CASSYSADRGNEQFF. CDR3 sequence (DNA): TGTGCCAGCAGTTACTCGGCTGACAGGGGGAATGAGCAGTTCTTC.

The genes are TRBV6-5 and TRBJ1-2; 9 positions agree with TRBD1. Germline CDR1 reads MNHEY; CDR2 reads SVGAGI. This CDR3 has 14 amino acids. The trim removed 5 bases at V and 7 bases at J, leaving 8 bases unmatched. For the CDR3, the DNA is TGTGCCAGCAGTACCTACAGGGGGCAGGGTGGCTACACCTTC. This translates into CASSTYRGQGGYTF.

The chain carries TRBV30 and TRBJ1-2; TRBD1 agrees at 7 bases. This CDR3 has 14 amino acids. V lost 5 bases and J lost 5; bases outside the gene matches: 11. Germline loops: CDR1 GTSNPN, CDR2 SVGIG (reference sequence). CDR3 protein: CAWVRTGQGYGYTF. The DNA for the CDR3 is TGTGCCTGGGTGCGGACAGGTCAAGGGTATGGCTACACCTTC. Drawing the rest from reference TRBV30 and TRBJ1-2, the complete variable domain is SQTIHQWPATLVQPVGSPLSLECTVEGTSNPNLYWYRQAAGRGLQLLFYSVGIGQISSEVPQNLSASRPQDRQFILSSKKLLLSDSGFYLCAWVRTGQGYGYTFGSGTRLTVV.

The V gene is TRBV25-1, the J gene TRBJ2-3; D perhaps matches TRBD1 (5 bases). This CDR3 is 15 amino acids long. CDR1 is MGHDK, CDR2 SYGVNS, per germline. V lost 6 bases and J 0 bases, leaving 13 bases between the germline ends. The CDR3 reads CASRPGAASTDTQYF. The CDR3 nucleotides are TGTGCCAGCAGACCTGGGGCTGCTAGCACAGATACGCAGTATTTT.

The count of this clone is one. The rearrangement joins TRBV15 to TRBJ2-4, with 7 positions matching TRBD2. The CDR3 contains 15 residues. Germline V gives CDR1 LNHNV, CDR2 YYDKDF (reference sequence). V was clipped by 3 bases and J by 0 bases; unmatched bases: 2. The CDR3 DNA reads as TGTGCCACCAGCAGGGCGGGGGAAGCCAAAAACATTCAGTACTTC. Protein: CATSRAGEAKNIQYF.

V usage is TRBV28 and J usage is TRBJ2-7, with TRBD2 matching over 9 bases. The J segment lost 7 bases and the V segment lost 2 bases, leaving 12 bases of the junction unmatched. The CDR3 has 16 amino acids. The V gene's germline CDR1 is MDHEN and CDR2 SYDVKM. The CDR3 region has the DNA TGTGCCAGCAGTTTAAGGAGAGTAGCGGGAGTTGGAGAGCAGTACTTC. Residues: CASSLRRVAGVGEQYF.

The V and J genes are TRBV2 and TRBJ2-5, with TRBD1 as a possible D gene (6 bases). CDR1 and CDR2 from the germline V gene are SNHLY and FYNNEI. The CDR3 totals 13 residues. V shed 6 bases and J shed 1 base, with 9 bases lying between them. The CDR3 nucleotides read TGTGCCAGCAGGCGACAGGTCCAAGAGACCCAGTACTTC. Translated: CASRRQVQETQYF.

As DNA, the CDR3 is TGTGCCAGCAGTTTACACCTAGCAAGGGACAGCAACACTGAAGCTTTCTTT. It is translated as CASSLHLARDSNTEAFF. The V call is TRBV28, the J call TRBJ1-1; 7 bases agree with TRBD1. Per germline, CDR1 MDHEN and CDR2 SYDVKM. V was clipped by 2 bases and J by 2 bases; unmatched bases: 11. The CDR3 is made up of 17 amino acids.

This clone has just a few counts. J is TRBJ1-2 and V is TRBV28, with D perhaps TRBD1 (5 bases). With 3 bases removed from V and 3 bases from J, the gap between germline ends came to 11 bases. The CDR3 is 14 residues long. Germline V gene lookup returns CDR1 MDHEN and CDR2 SYDVKM. CDR3 in DNA: TGTGCCAGCAGTTTGGGGGGATCCTACTATGGCTACACCTTC. Its protein product is CASSLGGSYYGYTF.

This sequence joins TRBV4-1 and TRBJ2-1, with 14 bases lining up with TRBD2. V gave up 1 base and J gave up 1 base; unmatched junction bases: 9. CDR1 and CDR2 (germline): MGHRA, YSYEKL. The CDR3 has 20 residues. The chain's CDR3 is CASSQGPGLAGEGSYNEQFF. CDR3 DNA sequence: TGCGCCAGCAGCCAAGGTCCGGGACTAGCGGGAGAAGGGTCCTACAATGAGCAGTTCTTC.

The chain uses TRBV27 and TRBJ2-3, with a weak D call TRBD2 (5 bases). This CDR3 has 14 residues. V shed 8 bases and J shed 3 bases, with 15 bases lying between them. Germline CDR1 is MNHEY and CDR2 is SMNVEV (reference sequence). This chain's CDR3 is CASGLLGWTDTQYF. CDR3 nucleotides: TGTGCCAGCGGATTACTAGGGTGGACAGATACGCAGTATTTT.

The sample holds a few counts of this clone. V gene TRBV7-9 combines with J gene TRBJ2-7, with D unresolved. CDR3 size: 12 residues. Between the trimmed V and J ends, which lost 4 bases and 3 bases, there was a span of 7 bases. Germline CDR1 reads SEHNR; CDR2 reads FQNEAQ (reference sequence). The DNA for the CDR3 is TGTGCCAGCAGCTCCTCTAGCTACGAGCAGTACTTC. Amino acids: CASSSSSYEQYF.

The chain has TRBV2 and TRBJ2-7; D is possibly TRBD2 (5 bases). Trimming pared 7 bases from V and 0 bases from J, leaving 13 bases between. Per germline, CDR1 SNHLY and CDR2 FYNNEI. The CDR3 consists of 14 residues. The CDR3 nucleotides read TGTGCCAGCATTTTAGAGGGAAGCTCCTACGAGCAGTACTTC. This gives the protein CASILEGSSYEQYF.

This chain joins TRBV14 and TRBJ2-2; D is perhaps TRBD1 (6 bases). Germline lookup yields CDR1 SGHDN and CDR2 FVKESK. The CDR3 consists of 18 residues. Trimming stripped 7 bases from V and 2 bases from J, with 23 bases between. CDR3 loop: CASTPSSGAPLNTGELFF. The CDR3 DNA reads TGTGCCAGCACCCCAAGCTCAGGGGCCCCCCTAAACACCGGGGAGCTGTTTTTT.

The DNA of the CDR3 is TGTGCCAGCACTGCGTCGCGGAGCTCCTACGAGCAGTACTTC. Residues: CASTASRSSYEQYF. This chain links TRBV11-3 with TRBJ2-7; the D is unclear. V was cut by 7 bases and J by 0 bases, with 13 bases left in between. CDR3 length: 14 residues. The V gene's germline CDR1 is SGHNT and CDR2 YENEEA.

The rearrangement links TRBV27 to TRBJ1-4; 8 bases agree with TRBD1. In germline, CDR1 is MNHEY, CDR2 SMNVEV (reference sequence). The CDR3 is made up of 16 amino acids. Trimming removed 4 bases from V and 1 base from J; junction bases left unmatched: 5. CDR3 DNA sequence: TGTGCCAGCAGTTCATGGACAGGGCGAACTAATGAAAAACTGTTTTTT. Protein sequence: CASSSWTGRTNEKLFF. The full variable domain, completed using reference TRBV27 and TRBJ1-4, is EAQVTQNPRYLITVTGKKLTVTCSQNMNHEYMSWYRQDPGLGLRQIYYSMNVEVTDKGDVPEGYKVSRKEKRNFPLILESPSPNQTSLYFCASSSWTGRTNEKLFFGSGTQLSVL.

This clone was counted once. The CDR3: CASSLTGYGGYTF. The CDR3 DNA is TGTGCCAGCAGTTTAACCGGGTATGGTGGCTACACCTTC. This chain connects TRBV28 to TRBJ1-2, with no clear D. Trimming took 2 bases from V and 7 from J, leaving 11 bases between them. This CDR3 is 13 amino acids long. Germline CDR1 and CDR2: MDHEN and SYDVKM.

In the case of this clone: Other DNA sequences in the same sample also yield this CDR3. The chain joins TRBV10-2 to TRBJ2-5, with TRBD2 matching over 7 bases. The CDR3 consists of 14 residues. Germline V CDR1 and CDR2: WSHSY, SAAADI. With 7 bases clipped from V and 4 bases from J, the junction kept 9 bases outside the gene matches. The DNA of the CDR3 is TGCGCCAGCAAGGAGGGAGGGCCTGGAGAGACCCAGTACTTC. Encoded protein: CASKEGGPGETQYF.